The rows below give T cell receptor beta chains drawn from one sample of a study of STAT5B mutations in CD4+ large granular lymphocyte leukemia. The data were produced by immunoSEQ multiplex PCR, yet TCRdb's version contains in-frame clones alone and is incomplete. The sample holds around 37,000 clones, about 80% seen once. Sequencing was carried out using CD4+ T cells from blood buffy coats. These receptors were taken from a human donor in good health. Each CDR3 is given with its conserved first and last residue. A D gene is named only where the DNA matches it firmly. Only some rows state a clone size, as once, few, many or a class for expanded clones.

V	size	J	D	DNA	CDR3
TRBV5-1	once	TRBJ2-1	TRBD2	TGCGCCAGCAGCTTGGTGGCGGGAGGGAGCTCCTACAATGAGCAGTTCTTC	CASSLVAGGSSYNEQFF
TRBV29-1	few	TRBJ1-5	NA	TGCAGCGTTAAAGGGCGCGGGAATCAGCCCCAGCATTTT	CSVKGRGNQPQHF
TRBV2	NA	TRBJ2-5	TRBD2	TGTGCCAGCAGTGAGCGACTAGCGGGAGGTCAGCCAGAGACCCAGTACTTC	CASSERLAGGQPETQYF
TRBV5-1	NA	TRBJ2-6	NA	TGCGCCAGCACAGCAGACTCTGGGGCCAACGTCCTGACTTTC	CASTADSGANVLTF
TRBV11-3	NA	TRBJ2-7	NA	TGTGCCAGCAGCTTCGGGACGGGACCCTACGAGCAGTACTTC	CASSFGTGPYEQYF
TRBV10-3	NA	TRBJ2-5	NA	TGTGCCATCAGTGATCCCGAGGATCAGGGAGGAGAGACCCAGTACTTC	CAISDPEDQGGETQYF
TRBV4-1	NA	TRBJ1-2	NA	TGCGCCAGCAGCCAACCTTTCATACATGGCTACACCTTC	CASSQPFIHGYTF
TRBV23-1	few	TRBJ2-7	TRBD2	TGCGCCAGCAGTCATCTAGCGGGCTCATACGAGCAGTACTTC	CASSHLAGSYEQYF
TRBV5-4	NA	TRBJ2-7	TRBD1	TGTGCCAGCAGTGCCGGACAGGTACCCTACGAGCAGTACTTC	CASSAGQVPYEQYF
TRBV14	NA	TRBJ2-3	NA	TGTGCCAGCAGCCAAAGACTTGGCACAGATACGCAGTATTTT	CASSQRLGTDTQYF
TRBV4-3	once	TRBJ2-5	NA	TGCGCCAGCAGCCAACTATGGGGGCCCCTAGCGGAGCCTTCCGGGACCCAGTACTTC	CASSQLWGPLAEPSGTQYF
TRBV18	NA	TRBJ2-5	NA	TGTGCCAGCTCACCGGGAACTCAAGAGACCCAGTACTTC	CASSPGTQETQYF
TRBV9	few	TRBJ1-6	NA	TGTGCCAGCAGCGTAGGGGACAAGTCGCCCCTCCACTTT	CASSVGDKSPLHF
TRBV6-5	NA	TRBJ2-1	TRBD2	TGTGCCAGCAGTTATAGCGGGAGGGCCGATGAGCAGTTCTTC	CASSYSGRADEQFF
TRBV19	NA	TRBJ2-7	TRBD2	TGTGCCAGTAGTTCAACTAGCGGGAGAGGGCGGACCTACGAGCAGTACTTC	CASSSTSGRGRTYEQYF
TRBV6-6	NA	TRBJ2-7	TRBD2	TGTGCCAGCAGCCCCGCCAGCGGGAGAGGGAACTACGAGCAGTACTTC	CASSPASGRGNYEQYF